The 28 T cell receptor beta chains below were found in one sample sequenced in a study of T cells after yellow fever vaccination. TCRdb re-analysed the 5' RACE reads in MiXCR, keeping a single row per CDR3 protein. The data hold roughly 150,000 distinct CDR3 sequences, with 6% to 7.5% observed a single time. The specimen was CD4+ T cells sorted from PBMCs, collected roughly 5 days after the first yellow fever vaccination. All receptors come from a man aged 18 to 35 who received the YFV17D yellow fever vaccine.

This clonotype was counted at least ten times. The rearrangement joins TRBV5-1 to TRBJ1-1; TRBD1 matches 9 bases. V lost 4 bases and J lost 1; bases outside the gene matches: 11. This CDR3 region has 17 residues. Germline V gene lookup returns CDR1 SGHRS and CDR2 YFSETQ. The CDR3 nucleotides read TGCGCCAGCAGCCCCCGGGACAGGGTTTTTGAGAACACTGAAGCTTTCTTT. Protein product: CASSPRDRVFENTEAFF. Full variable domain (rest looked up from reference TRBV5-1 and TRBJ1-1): KAGVTQTPRYLIKTRGQQVTLSCSPISGHRSVSWYQQTPGQGLQFLFEYFSETQRNKGNFPGRFSGRQFSNSRSEMNVSTLELGDSALYLCASSPRDRVFENTEAFFGQGTRLTVV.

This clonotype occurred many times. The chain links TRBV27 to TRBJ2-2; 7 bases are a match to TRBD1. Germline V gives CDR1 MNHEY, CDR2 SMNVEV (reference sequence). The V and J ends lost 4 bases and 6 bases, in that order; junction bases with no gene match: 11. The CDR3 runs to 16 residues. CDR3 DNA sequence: TGTGCCAGCAGTTCCCGGGACAGATTATACGCCGGGGAGCTGTTTTTT. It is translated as CASSSRDRLYAGELFF.

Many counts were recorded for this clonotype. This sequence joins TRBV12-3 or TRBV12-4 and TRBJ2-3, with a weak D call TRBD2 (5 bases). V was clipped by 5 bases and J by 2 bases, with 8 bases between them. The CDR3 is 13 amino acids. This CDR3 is CASSLRDTDTQYF. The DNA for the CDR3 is TGTGCCAGCAGTCTCCGGGACACAGATACGCAGTATTTT.

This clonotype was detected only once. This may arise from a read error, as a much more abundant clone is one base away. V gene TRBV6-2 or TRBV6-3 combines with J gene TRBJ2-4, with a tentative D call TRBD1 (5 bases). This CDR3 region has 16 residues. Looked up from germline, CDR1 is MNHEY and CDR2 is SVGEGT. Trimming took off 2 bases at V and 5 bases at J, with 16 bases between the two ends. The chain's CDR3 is CASSYKGSETQNIQYF. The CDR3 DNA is TGTGCCAGCAGTTACAAGGGGTCGGAAACCCAAAACATTCAGTACTTC.

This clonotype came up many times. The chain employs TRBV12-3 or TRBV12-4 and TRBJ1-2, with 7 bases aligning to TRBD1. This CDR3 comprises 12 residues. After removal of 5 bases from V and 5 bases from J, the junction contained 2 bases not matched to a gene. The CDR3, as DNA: TGTGCCAGCAGTCAGACAGGGTATGGCTACACCTTC. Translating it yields CASSQTGYGYTF.

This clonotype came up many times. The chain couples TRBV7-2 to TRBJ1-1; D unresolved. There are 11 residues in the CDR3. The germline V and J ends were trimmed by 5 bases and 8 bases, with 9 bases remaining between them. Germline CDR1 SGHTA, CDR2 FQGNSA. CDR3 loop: CASSRQLEAFF. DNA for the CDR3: TGTGCCAGCAGCCGCCAGTTAGAAGCTTTCTTT.

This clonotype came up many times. This CDR3 reads CSAPKADNEQFF. The DNA of the CDR3 is TGCAGTGCACCCAAGGCGGACAATGAGCAGTTCTTC. The rearrangement links TRBV20-1 to TRBJ2-1; no reliable D call. V was clipped by 6 bases and J by 5 bases, with 11 bases between them. This CDR3 has 12 amino acids. Germline V gene sequence: CDR1 DFQATT, CDR2 SNEGSKA (reference sequence).

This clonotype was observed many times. DNA for the CDR3: TGTGCCAGCAGCCAGTGGGGGGAGGGCAATGAGCAGTTCTTC. Translating gives CASSQWGEGNEQFF. The gene calls are TRBV4-2 and TRBJ2-1; 7 bases are shared with TRBD2. The germline V gene encodes CDR1 LGHNA and CDR2 YNFKEQ. The V gene end was trimmed by 3 bases and the J gene end by 6 bases; junction bases not matched to a gene: 5. The CDR3 length is 14 residues.

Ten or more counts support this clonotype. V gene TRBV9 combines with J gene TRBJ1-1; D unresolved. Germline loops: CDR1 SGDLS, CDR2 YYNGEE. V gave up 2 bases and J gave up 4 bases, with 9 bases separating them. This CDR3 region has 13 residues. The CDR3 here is CASSVGSGTEAFF. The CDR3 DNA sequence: TGTGCCAGCAGCGTGGGTAGTGGCACTGAAGCTTTCTTT.

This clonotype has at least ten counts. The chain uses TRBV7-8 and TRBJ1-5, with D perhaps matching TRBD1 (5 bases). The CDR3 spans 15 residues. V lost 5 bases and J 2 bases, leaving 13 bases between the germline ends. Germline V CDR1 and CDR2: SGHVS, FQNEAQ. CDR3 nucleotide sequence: TGTGCCAGCAGCGTCAGGGCTTTTGGCAATCAGCCCCAGCATTTT. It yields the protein CASSVRAFGNQPQHF.

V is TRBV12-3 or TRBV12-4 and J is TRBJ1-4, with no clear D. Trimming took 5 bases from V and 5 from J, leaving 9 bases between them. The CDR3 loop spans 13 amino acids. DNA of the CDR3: TGTGCCAGCAGTCGGGAGCTGAATGAAAAACTGTTTTTT. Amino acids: CASSRELNEKLFF.

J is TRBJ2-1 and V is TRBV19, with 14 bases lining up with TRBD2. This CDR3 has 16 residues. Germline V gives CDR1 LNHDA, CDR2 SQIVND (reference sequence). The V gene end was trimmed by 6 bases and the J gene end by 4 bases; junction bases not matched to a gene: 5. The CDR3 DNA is TGTGCCAGTAGCCGGACTAGCGGGGGGATATACAATGAGCAGTTCTTC. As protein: CASSRTSGGIYNEQFF.

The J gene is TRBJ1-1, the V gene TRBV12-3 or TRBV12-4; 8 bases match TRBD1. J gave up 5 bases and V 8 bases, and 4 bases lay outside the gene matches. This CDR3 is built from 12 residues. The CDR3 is CASFRGRTEAFF. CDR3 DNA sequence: TGTGCCAGCTTCAGGGGGCGGACTGAAGCTTTCTTT.

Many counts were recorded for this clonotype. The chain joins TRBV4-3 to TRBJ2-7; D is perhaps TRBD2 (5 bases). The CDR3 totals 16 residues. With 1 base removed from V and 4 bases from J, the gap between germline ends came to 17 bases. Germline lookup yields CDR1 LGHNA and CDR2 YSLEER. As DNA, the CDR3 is TGCGCCAGCAGCCAAGTGGCCGGGGTAATAGCATACGAGCAGTACTTC. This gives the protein CASSQVAGVIAYEQYF.

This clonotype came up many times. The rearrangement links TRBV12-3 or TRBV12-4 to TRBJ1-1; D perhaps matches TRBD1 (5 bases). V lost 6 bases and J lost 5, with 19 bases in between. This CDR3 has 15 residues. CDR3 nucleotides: TGTGCCAGCAGGTTGGGGCAGAGAGTGATAACTGAAGCTTTCTTT. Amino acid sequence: CASRLGQRVITEAFF.

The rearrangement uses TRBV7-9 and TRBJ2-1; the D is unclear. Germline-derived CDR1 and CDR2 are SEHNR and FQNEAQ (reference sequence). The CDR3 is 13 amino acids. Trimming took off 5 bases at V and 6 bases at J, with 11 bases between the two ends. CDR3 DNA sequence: TGTGCCAGCAGCCTAGGACCGGTCAATGAGCAGTTCTTC. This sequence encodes CASSLGPVNEQFF. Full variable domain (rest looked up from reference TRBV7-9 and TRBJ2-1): DTGVSQNPRHKITKRGQNVTFRCDPISEHNRLYWYRQTLGQGPEFLTYFQNEAQLEKSRLLSDRFSAERPKGSFSTLEIQRTEQGDSAMYLCASSLGPVNEQFFGPGTRLTVL.

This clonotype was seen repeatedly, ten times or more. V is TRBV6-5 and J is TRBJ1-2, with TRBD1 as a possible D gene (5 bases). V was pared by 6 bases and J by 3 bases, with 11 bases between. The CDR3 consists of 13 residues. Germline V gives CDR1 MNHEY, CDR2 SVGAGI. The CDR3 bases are TGTGCCAGCAGCGGGAGGGGAGACTATGGCTACACCTTC. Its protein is CASSGRGDYGYTF.

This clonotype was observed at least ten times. The CDR3 nucleotides are TGTGCCAGCAGTCAAGGACTAGGGTACCAAGAGACCCAGTACTTC. It codes for CASSQGLGYQETQYF. The J gene is TRBJ2-5, the V gene TRBV7-9, with 7 bases fitting TRBD2. Germline loops: CDR1 SEHNR, CDR2 FQNEAQ (reference sequence). Trimming took 6 bases from V and 0 from J; bases not matched to a gene: 7. The CDR3 has 15 amino acids.

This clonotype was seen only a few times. CDR3 nucleotides: TGTGCCAGCAGGGCCGAAGGGGAGCTGTTTTTT. This translates into CASRAEGELFF. This chain links TRBV2 with TRBJ2-2; no firm D call. CDR1 is SNHLY and CDR2 is FYNNEI in the germline V gene. The V gene lost 6 bases and the J gene lost 8 bases, with 7 bases spanning the gap. This CDR3 has 11 residues.

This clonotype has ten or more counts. In DNA form, the CDR3 reads TGTGCCAGCAGCGCTTCTGGGGGAGATCAGCCCCAGCATTTT. Its translation is CASSASGGDQPQHF. V is TRBV7-2 and J is TRBJ1-5, with D perhaps matching TRBD1 (5 bases). Trimming cost V 5 bases and J 5 bases, with 13 bases left between them. This CDR3 region has 14 residues. CDR1 is SGHTA and CDR2 is FQGNSA in the germline V gene.

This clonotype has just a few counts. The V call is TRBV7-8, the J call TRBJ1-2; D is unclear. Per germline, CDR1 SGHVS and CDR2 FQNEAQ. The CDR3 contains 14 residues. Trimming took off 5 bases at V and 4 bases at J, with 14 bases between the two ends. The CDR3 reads CASSLVLHGYGYTF. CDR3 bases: TGTGCCAGCAGCCTTGTACTCCACGGCTATGGCTACACCTTC. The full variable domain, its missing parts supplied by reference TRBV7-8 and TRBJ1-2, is GAGVSQSPRYKVAKRGQDVALRCDPISGHVSLFWYQQALGQGPEFLTYFQNEAQLDKSGLPSDRFFAERPEGSVSTLKIQRTQQEDSAVYLCASSLVLHGYGYTFGSGTRLTVV.

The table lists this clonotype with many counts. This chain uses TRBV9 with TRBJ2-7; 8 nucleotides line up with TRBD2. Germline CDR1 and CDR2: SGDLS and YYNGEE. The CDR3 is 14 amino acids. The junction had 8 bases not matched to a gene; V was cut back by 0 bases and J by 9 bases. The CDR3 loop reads CASSVDSAGGLQYF. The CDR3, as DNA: TGTGCCAGCAGCGTAGATTCTGCGGGGGGTTTGCAGTACTTC.

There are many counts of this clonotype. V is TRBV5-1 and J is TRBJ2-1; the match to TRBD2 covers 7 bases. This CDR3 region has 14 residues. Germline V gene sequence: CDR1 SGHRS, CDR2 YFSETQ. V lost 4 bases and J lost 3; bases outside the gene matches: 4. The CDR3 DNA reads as TGCGCCAGCAGCCCCGGGGACTACTACAATGAGCAGTTCTTC. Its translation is CASSPGDYYNEQFF.

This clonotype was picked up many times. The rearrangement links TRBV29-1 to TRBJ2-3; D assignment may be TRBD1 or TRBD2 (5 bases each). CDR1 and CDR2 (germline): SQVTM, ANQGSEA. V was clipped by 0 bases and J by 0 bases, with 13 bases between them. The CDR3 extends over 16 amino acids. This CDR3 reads CSVEDKGRASTDTQYF. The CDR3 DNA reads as TGCAGCGTTGAAGATAAGGGACGCGCTAGCACAGATACGCAGTATTTT.

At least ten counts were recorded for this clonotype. In DNA form, the CDR3 reads TGTGCCAGCAGCCCGACTAGCGGTTACCAAGAGACCCAGTACTTC. Its protein is CASSPTSGYQETQYF. The chain couples TRBV14 to TRBJ2-5; 9 nucleotides agree with TRBD2. V gave up 4 bases and J gave up 0 bases; unmatched junction bases: 3. Germline assignment: CDR1 SGHDN and CDR2 FVKESK. The CDR3 loop spans 15 amino acids.

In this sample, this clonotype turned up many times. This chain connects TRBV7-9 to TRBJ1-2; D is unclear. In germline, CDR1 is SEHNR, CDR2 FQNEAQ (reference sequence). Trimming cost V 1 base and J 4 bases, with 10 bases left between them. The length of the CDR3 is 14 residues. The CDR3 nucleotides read TGTGCCAGCAGCTTAGATTGGGATTCCTATGGCTACACCTTC. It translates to CASSLDWDSYGYTF.

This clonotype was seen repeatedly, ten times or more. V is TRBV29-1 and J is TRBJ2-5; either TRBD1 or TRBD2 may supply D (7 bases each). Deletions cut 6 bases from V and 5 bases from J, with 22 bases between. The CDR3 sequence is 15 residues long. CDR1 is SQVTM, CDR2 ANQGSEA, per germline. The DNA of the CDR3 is TGCAGCGTGGCCAGGGGGGGCCTTACTGTGGAGACCCAGTACTTC. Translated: CSVARGGLTVETQYF.

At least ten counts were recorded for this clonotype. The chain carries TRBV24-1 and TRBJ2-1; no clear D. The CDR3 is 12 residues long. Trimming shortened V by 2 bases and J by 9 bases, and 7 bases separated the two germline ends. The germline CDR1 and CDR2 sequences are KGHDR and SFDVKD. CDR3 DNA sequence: TGTGCCACCAGTGATTCAGGTCGTGAGCAGTTCTTC. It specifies CATSDSGREQFF.